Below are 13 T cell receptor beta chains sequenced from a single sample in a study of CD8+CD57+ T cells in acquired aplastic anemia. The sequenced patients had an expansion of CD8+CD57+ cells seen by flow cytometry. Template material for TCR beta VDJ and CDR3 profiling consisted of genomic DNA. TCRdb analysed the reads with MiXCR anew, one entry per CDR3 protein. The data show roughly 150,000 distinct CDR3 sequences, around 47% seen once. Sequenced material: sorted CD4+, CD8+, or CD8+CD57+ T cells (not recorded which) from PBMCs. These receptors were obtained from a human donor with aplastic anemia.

In nucleotides, the CDR3 is TGCGCCAGCAGTGATCTGGGGGATCAGCCCCAGCATTTT. It is translated as CASSDLGDQPQHF. The chain employs TRBV10-2 and TRBJ1-5, with D possibly being TRBD1 (5 bases). CDR1 and CDR2 from the germline V gene are WSHSY and SAAADI. The germline V and J ends were trimmed by 3 bases and 5 bases, with 8 bases remaining between them. This CDR3 has 13 amino acids.

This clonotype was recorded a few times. In DNA, the CDR3 is TGTGCCAGCTCGGCTAACGGGGGGAACACTGAAGCTTTCTTT. Protein product: CASSANGGNTEAFF. The chain employs TRBV18 and TRBJ1-1; D perhaps matches TRBD1 (5 bases). The length of the CDR3 is 14 residues. Trimming cost V 6 bases and J 1 base, with 12 bases left between them. Per the germline V gene, CDR1 is KGHSH and CDR2 is LQKENI.

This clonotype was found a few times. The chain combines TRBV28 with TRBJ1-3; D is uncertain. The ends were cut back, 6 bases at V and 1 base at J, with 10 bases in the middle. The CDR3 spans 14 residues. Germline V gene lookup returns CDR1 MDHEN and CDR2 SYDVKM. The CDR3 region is CASRTTNSGNTIYF. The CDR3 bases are TGTGCCAGCAGAACAACTAATTCTGGAAACACCATATATTTT.

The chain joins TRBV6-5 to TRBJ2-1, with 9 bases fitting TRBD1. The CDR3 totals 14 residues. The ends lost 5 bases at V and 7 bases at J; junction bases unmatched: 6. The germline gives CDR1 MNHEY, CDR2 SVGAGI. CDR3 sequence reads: CASSHGQGRNEQFF. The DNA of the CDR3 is TGTGCCAGCAGTCACGGACAGGGGCGAAATGAGCAGTTCTTC.

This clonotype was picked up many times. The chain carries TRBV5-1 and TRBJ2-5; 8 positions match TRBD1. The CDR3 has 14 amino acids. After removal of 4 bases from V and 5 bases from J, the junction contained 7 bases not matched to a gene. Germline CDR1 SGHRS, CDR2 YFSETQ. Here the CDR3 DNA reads TGCGCCAGCAGCCCGACAGGGGCGAGGGAGACCCAGTACTTC. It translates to CASSPTGARETQYF.

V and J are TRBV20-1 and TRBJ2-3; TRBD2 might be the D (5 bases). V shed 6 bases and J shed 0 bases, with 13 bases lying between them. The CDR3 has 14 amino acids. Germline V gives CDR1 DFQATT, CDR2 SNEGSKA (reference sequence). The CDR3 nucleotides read TGCAGTGCCGCGAGGGCTACTAGCACAGATACGCAGTATTTT. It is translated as CSAARATSTDTQYF.

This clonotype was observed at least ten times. DNA for the CDR3: TGTGCCAGCAGCTGGGGGATTAACACTGAAGCTTTCTTT. This translates into CASSWGINTEAFF. The rearrangement links TRBV7-8 to TRBJ1-1; tentative D call: TRBD1 (5 bases). The V end was cut by 4 bases, the J end by 2 bases, with 8 bases between. CDR3 length: 13 amino acids. Germline CDR1 is SGHVS and CDR2 is FQNEAQ.

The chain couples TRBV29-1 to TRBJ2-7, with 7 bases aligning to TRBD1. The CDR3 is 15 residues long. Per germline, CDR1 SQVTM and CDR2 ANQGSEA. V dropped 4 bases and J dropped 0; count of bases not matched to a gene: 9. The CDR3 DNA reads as TGCAGCGTTGGTTCCCCACAGGGGAGCTCCTACGAGCAGTACTTC. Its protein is CSVGSPQGSSYEQYF.

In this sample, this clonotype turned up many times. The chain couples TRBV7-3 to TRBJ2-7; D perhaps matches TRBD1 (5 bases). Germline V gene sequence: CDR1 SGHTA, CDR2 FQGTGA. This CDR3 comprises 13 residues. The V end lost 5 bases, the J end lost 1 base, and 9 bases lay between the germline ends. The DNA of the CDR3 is TGTGCCAGCAGCCCGACAGTTTCCTACGAGCAGTACTTC. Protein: CASSPTVSYEQYF. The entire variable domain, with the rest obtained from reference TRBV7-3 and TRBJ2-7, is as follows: GAGVSQTPSNKVTEKGKYVELRCDPISGHTALYWYRQSLGQGPEFLIYFQGTGAADDSGLPNDRFFAVRPEGSVSTLKIQRTERGDSAVYLCASSPTVSYEQYFGPGTRLTVT.

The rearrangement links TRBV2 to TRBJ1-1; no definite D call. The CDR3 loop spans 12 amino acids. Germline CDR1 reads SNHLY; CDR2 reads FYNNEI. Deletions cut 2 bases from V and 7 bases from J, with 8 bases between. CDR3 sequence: CASSERGSEAFF. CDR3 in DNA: TGTGCCAGCAGTGAACGAGGCAGTGAAGCTTTCTTT.

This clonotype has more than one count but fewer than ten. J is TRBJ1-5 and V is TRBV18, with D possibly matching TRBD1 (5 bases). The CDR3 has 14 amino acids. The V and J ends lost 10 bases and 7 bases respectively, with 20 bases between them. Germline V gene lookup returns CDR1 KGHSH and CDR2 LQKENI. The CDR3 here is CATATGVEGQPQHF. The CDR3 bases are TGTGCCACTGCAACGGGGGTAGAGGGCCAGCCCCAGCATTTT.

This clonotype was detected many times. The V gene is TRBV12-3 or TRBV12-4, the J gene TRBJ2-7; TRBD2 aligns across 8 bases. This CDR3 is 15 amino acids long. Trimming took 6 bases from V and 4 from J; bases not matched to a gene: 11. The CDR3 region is CASSRRSGGTYEQYF. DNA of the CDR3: TGTGCCAGCAGCCGGCGGAGCGGGGGAACATACGAGCAGTACTTC.

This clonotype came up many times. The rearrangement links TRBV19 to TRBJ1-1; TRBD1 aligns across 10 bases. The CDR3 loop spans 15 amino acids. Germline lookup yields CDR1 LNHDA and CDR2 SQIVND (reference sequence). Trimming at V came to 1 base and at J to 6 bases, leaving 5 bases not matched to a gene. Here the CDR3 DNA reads TGTGCCAGTAGTATAGGGGGACAGGGGCGTCCTGAAGCTTTCTTT. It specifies CASSIGGQGRPEAFF. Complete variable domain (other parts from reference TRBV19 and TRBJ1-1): DGGITQSPKYLFRKEGQNVTLSCEQNLNHDAMYWYRQDPGQGLRLIYYSQIVNDFQKGDIAEGYSVSREKKESFPLTVTSAQKNPTAFYLCASSIGGQGRPEAFFGQGTRLTVV.